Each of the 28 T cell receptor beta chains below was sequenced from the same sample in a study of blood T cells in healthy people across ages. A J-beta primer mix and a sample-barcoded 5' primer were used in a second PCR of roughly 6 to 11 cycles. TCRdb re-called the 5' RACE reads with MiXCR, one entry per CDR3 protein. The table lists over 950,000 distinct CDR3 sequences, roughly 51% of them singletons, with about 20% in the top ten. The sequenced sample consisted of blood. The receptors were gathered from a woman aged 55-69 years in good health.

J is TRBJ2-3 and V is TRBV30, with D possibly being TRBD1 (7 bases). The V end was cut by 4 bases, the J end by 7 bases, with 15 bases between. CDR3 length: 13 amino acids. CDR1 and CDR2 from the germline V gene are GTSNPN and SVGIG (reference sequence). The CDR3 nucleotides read TGTGCCTGGAACCCGGAGGGGGCGAATACGCAGTATTTT. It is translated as CAWNPEGANTQYF.

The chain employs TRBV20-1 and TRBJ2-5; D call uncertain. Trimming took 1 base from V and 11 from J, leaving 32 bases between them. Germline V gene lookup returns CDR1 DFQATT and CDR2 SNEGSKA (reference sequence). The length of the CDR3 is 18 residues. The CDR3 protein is CSARVEGSGPTIYNEQYF. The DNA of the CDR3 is TGCAGTGCTAGAGTAGAAGGCTCCGGCCCTACGATCTACAATGAGCAGTACTTC.

CDR3 protein: CATVNRGQGNNEQFF. As DNA, the CDR3 is TGTGCCACCGTTAATAGGGGACAGGGAAACAATGAGCAGTTCTTC. This chain links TRBV19 with TRBJ2-1, with TRBD1 identical over 9 bases. V gave up 10 bases and J gave up 5 bases; unmatched junction bases: 12. The CDR3 sequence is 15 residues long. Germline lookup yields CDR1 LNHDA and CDR2 SQIVND (reference sequence). The whole variable domain, filled in from reference TRBV19 and TRBJ2-1, reads DGGITQSPKYLFRKEGQNVTLSCEQNLNHDAMYWYRQDPGQGLRLIYYSQIVNDFQKGDIAEGYSVSREKKESFPLTVTSAQKNPTAFYLCATVNRGQGNNEQFFGPGTRLTVL.

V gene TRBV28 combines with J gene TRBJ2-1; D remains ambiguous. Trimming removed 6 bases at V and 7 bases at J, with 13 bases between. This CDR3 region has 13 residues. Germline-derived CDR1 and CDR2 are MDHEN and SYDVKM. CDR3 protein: CASSPSIGNEQFF. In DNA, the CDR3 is TGTGCCAGCAGCCCCTCCATCGGTAATGAGCAGTTCTTC.

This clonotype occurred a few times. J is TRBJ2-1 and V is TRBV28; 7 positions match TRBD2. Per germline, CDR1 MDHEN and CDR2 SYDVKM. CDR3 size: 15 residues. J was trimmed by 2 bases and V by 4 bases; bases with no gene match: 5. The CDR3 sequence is CASSYASGTYNEQFF. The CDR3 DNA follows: TGTGCCAGCAGTTATGCTAGCGGAACCTACAATGAGCAGTTCTTC.

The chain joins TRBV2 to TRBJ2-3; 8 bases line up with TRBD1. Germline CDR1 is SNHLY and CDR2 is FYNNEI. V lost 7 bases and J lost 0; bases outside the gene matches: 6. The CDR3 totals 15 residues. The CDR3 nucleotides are TGTGCCAGCAACCAGGGGGCAACTAGCACAGATACGCAGTATTTT. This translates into CASNQGATSTDTQYF.

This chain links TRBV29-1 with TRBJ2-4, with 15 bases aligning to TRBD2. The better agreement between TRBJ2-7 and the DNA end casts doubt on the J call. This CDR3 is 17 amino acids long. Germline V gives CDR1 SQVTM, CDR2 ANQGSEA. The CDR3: CSVGGGLAGGRSYEQYF. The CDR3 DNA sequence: TGCAGCGTTGGAGGGGGACTAGCGGGAGGCCGGAGCTACGAGCAGTACTTC.

The CDR3, as DNA: TGTGCCAGCAGCCCCCGGACTAGCGGGCCGAACACCGGGGAGCTGTTTTTT. This codes for CASSPRTSGPNTGELFF. The chain recombines TRBV7-3 with TRBJ2-2, with 11 bases fitting TRBD2. Looked up from germline, CDR1 is SGHTA and CDR2 is FQGTGA. The CDR3 contains 17 residues. J gave up 0 bases and V 5 bases, and 5 bases lay outside the gene matches. The full variable domain, in which reference TRBV7-3 and TRBJ2-2 provide the parts outside the CDR3, is GAGVSQTPSNKVTEKGKYVELRCDPISGHTALYWYRQSLGQGPEFLIYFQGTGAADDSGLPNDRFFAVRPEGSVSTLKIQRTERGDSAVYLCASSPRTSGPNTGELFFGEGSRLTVL.

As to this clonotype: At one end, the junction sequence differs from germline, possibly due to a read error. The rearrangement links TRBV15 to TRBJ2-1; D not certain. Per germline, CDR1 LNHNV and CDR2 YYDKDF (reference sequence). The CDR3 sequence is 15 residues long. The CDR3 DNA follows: TGTGCCACCGGGGTTAGGAAAAACCAATACAATGAGCGGTTCTTC. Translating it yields CATGVRKNQYNERFF.

CDR3 bases: TGCAGTGCTTTTATTCCACCGGGACTAGCGGGAGGGCAATACGAGCAGTACTTC. Amino acid sequence: CSAFIPPGLAGGQYEQYF. The rearrangement links TRBV20-1 to TRBJ2-5; TRBD2 matches 16 bases. The J call may be wrong; the DNA end is better matched by TRBJ2-7. This CDR3 contains 18 residues. Germline lookup yields CDR1 DFQATT and CDR2 SNEGSKA (reference sequence).

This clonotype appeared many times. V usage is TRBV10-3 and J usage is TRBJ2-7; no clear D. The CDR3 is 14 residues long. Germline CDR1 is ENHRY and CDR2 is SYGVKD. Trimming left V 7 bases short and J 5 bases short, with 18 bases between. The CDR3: CAITPGREPNEQYF. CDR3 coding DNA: TGTGCCATCACCCCCGGGCGAGAGCCGAACGAGCAGTACTTC.

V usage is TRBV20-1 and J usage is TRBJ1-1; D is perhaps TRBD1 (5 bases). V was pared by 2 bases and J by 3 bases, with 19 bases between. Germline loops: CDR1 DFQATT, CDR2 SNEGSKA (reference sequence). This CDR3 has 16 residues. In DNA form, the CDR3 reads TGCAGTGCTAGATCCACGCGCGGGGCTCGGGACACTGAAGCTTTCTTT. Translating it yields CSARSTRGARDTEAFF.

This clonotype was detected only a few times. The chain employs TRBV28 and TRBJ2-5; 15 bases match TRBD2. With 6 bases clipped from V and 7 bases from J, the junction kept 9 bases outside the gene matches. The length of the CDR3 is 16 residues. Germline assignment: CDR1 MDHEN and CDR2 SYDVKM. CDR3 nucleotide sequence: TGTGCCAGCAGGCCTACGGGACTAGCGGGAGGCCTGACCCAGTACTTC. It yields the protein CASRPTGLAGGLTQYF. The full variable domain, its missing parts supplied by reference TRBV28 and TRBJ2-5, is DVKVTQSSRYLVKRTGEKVFLECVQDMDHENMFWYRQDPGLGLRLIYFSYDVKMKEKGDIPEGYSVSREKKERFSLILESASTNQTSMYLCASRPTGLAGGLTQYFGPGTRLLVL.

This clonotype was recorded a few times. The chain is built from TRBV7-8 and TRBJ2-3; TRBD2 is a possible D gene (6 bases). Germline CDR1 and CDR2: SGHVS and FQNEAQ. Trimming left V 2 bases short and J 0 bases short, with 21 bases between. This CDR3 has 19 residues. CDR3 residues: CASSLNPLGGLPSTDTQYF. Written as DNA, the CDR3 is TGTGCCAGCAGCTTAAATCCGTTGGGAGGCCTGCCTAGCACAGATACGCAGTATTTT.

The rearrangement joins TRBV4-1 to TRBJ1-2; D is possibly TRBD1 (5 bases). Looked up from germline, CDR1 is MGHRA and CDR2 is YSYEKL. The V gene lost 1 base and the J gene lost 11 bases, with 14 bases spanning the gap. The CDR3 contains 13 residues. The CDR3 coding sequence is TGCGCCAGCAGCCAAGGGACTAGCGGGGGGTACACCTTC. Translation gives CASSQGTSGGYTF.

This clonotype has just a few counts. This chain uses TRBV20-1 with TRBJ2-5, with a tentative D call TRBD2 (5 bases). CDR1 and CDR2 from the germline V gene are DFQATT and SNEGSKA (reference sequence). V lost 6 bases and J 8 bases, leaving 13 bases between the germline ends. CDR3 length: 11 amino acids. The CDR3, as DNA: TGCAGTGCCCCCTGGGGAGACACCCAGTACTTC. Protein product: CSAPWGDTQYF.

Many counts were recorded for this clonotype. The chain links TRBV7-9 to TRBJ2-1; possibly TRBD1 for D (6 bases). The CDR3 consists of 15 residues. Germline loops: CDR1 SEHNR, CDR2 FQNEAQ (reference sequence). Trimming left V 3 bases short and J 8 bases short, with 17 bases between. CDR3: CASSLTGSFRDEQFF. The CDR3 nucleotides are TGTGCCAGCAGCTTGACAGGTAGTTTCAGAGATGAGCAGTTCTTC.

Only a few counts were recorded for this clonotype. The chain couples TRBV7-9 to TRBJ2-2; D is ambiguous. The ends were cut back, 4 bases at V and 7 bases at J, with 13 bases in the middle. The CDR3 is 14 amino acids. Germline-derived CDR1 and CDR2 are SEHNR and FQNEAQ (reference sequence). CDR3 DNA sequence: TGTGCCAGCAGCTCGCTGGTAGGGTACGGGGAGCTGTTTTTT. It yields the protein CASSSLVGYGELFF. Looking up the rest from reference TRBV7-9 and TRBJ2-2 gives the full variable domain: DTGVSQNPRHKITKRGQNVTFRCDPISEHNRLYWYRQTLGQGPEFLTYFQNEAQLEKSRLLSDRFSAERPKGSFSTLEIQRTEQGDSAMYLCASSSLVGYGELFFGEGSRLTVL.

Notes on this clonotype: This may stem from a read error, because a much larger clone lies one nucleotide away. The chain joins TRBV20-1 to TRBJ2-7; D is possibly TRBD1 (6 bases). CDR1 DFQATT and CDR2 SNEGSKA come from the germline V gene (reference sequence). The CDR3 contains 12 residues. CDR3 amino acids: CCAPRGGNEQYF. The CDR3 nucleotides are TGCTGTGCCCCGCGAGGGGGAAACGAGCAGTACTTC.

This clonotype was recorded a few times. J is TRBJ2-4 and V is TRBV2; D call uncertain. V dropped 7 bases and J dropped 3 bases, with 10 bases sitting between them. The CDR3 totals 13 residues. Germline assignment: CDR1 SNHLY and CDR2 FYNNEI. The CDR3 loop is CASIGSDKNIQYF. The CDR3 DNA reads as TGTGCCAGCATTGGGTCCGACAAAAACATTCAGTACTTC.

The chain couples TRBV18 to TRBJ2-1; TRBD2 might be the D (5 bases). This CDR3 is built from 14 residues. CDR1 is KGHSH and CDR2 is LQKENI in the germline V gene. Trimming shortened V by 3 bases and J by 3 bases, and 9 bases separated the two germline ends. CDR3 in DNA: TGTGCCAGCTCACCGGAGGACCACTACAATGAGCAGTTCTTC. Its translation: CASSPEDHYNEQFF.

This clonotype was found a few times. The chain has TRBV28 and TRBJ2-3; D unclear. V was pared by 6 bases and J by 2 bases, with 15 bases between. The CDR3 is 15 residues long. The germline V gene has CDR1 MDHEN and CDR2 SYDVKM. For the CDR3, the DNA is TGTGCCAGCAGCCTCATGGAGCGCGACACAGATACGCAGTATTTT. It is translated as CASSLMERDTDTQYF.

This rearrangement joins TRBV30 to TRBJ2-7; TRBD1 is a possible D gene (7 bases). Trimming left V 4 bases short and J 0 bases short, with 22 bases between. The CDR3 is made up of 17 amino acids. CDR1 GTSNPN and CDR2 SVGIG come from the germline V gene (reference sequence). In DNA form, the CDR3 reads TGTGCCTGGACCCCTTCCACAGGGGCGGGAAGCTCCTACGAGCAGTACTTC. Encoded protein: CAWTPSTGAGSSYEQYF.

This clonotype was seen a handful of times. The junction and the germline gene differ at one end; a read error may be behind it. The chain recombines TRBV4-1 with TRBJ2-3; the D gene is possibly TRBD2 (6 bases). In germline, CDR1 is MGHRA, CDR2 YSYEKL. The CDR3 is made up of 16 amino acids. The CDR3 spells CASSLQGGTSTDTRYF. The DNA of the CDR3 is TGCGCCAGCAGCCTCCAGGGCGGGACGAGCACAGATACGCGGTATTTT.

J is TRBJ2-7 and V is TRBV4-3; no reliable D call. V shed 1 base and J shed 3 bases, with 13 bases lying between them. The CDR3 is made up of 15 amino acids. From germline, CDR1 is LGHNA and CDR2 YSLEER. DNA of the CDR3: TGCGCCAGCAGCCAAGGCCCCAGTCCTAACTACGAGCAGTACTTC. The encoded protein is CASSQGPSPNYEQYF.

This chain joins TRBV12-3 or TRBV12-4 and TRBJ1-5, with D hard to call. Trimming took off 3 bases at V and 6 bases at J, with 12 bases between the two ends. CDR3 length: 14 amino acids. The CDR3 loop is CASSLALGLQPQHF. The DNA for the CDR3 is TGTGCCAGCAGTTTGGCACTAGGGCTTCAGCCCCAGCATTTT.

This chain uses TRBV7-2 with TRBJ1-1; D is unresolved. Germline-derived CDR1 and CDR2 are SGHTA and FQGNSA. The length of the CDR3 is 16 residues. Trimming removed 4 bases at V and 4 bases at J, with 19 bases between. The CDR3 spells CASSSQRSKAGTEAFF. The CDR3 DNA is TGTGCCAGCAGCTCCCAGCGATCAAAGGCGGGCACTGAAGCTTTCTTT.

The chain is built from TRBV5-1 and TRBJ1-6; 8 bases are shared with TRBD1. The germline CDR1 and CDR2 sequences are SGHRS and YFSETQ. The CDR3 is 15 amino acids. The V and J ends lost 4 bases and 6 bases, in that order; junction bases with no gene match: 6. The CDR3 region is CASSTDRGCNSPLHF. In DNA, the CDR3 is TGCGCCAGCAGCACCGACAGGGGCTGTAATTCACCCCTCCACTTT.